The sequence of this T cell receptor (beta chain) was determined in a study of molecular identifiers for immune sequencing clone quantification. TCRdb re-derived calls from the PCR reads in MiXCR, one entry per CDR3 protein. The sample lists some 590,000 distinct CDR3 sequences, over 25% seen once, with 0.6% to 0.9% in the top ten. With 2 bases removed from V and 4 bases from J, the gap between germline ends came to 8 bases. Germline-derived CDR1 and CDR2 are SGHDN and FVKESK. This CDR3 has 14 amino acids. Overall study results and limits: Clones above 20 RNA copies contained over 98% of effector molecules and under 1% of naive molecules.

For this clonotype: The antigen remains unidentified.

A CD8+CD4-CCR7+CD45RA+ gate was used to sort naive CD8 T cells. This chain links TRBV14 with TRBJ2-2, with D perhaps TRBD2 (6 bases). The sequenced sample was naive CD8+ T cells from blood, with Jurkat cell RNA spiked in. As for subset: FACS-sorted CD8+CD4-CCR7+CD45RA+ naive T cells. This TCR derives from a human donor in good health. Some libraries in this study had Jurkat cell RNA spiked in. The CDR3 DNA reads TGTGCCAGCAGCCAATTCGGGGGCACCGGGGAGCTGTTTTTT. Its protein is CASSQFGGTGELFF.